A selection of T cell receptor beta chains follows, all from one sample in a study of cytomegalovirus exposure and HLA in healthy donors. Sequencing used immunoSEQ multiplex PCR; TCRdb keeps in-frame clones, though not all of them. The sample holds 150,000 or so clones; 70% are singletons and the top ten take 2% to 2.5%. Sequencing used PBMCs. The receptors were sampled from a woman aged 55-70 years in good health and CMV-seropositive. The CDR3 runs from the conserved cysteine through the conserved F or W. A D gene is named only where the DNA matches it firmly. Rows give clone size only sometimes, using once, few, many, or a class for an expanded clone.

few	TRBJ1-4	.	11	TRBV25-1	TGTGCCAGCAGTGAAGGATCGGGACAGTTTTTT	CASSEGSGQFF
.	TRBJ1-2	.	13	TRBV18	TGTGCCAGCTCACCACAGGGGGTGGATGGCTACACCTTC	CASSPQGVDGYTF
.	TRBJ2-1	TRBD2	16	TRBV7-7	TGTGCTAGCAGCCCCCGAGGGCGGGAGGTGTTGAATGAGCAGTTCTTC	CASSPRGREVLNEQFF
.	TRBJ1-5	.	13	TRBV2	TGTGCCAGCAACAGGGAGAGCAATCAGCCCCAGCATTTT	CASNRESNQPQHF
.	TRBJ1-5	.	16	TRBV18	TGTGCCAGCTCACCACCTCTAACAGGGAACAATCAGCCCCAGCATTTT	CASSPPLTGNNQPQHF
.	TRBJ1-2	.	15	TRBV5-6	TGTGCCAGCAGCTTGGATGTGGGGACTCGAACGGGCTACACCTTC	CASSLDVGTRTGYTF
few	TRBJ2-7	TRBD2	14	TRBV27	TGTGCCAGCAGCCTAGCGGGAGAAGGATACGAGCAGTACTTC	CASSLAGEGYEQYF
once	TRBJ2-3	.	14	TRBV7-9	TGTGCCAGCAGCTTTAGCGGTCCCACAGATACGCAGTATTTT	CASSFSGPTDTQYF
once	TRBJ2-1	TRBD2	15	TRBV5-1	TGCGCCAGCAGCGCAACTAGCGACTCCTACAATGAGCAGTTCTTC	CASSATSDSYNEQFF
.	TRBJ1-1	.	14	TRBV5-4	TGTGCCAGCACCGGGGGGAGGCTGAACACTGAAGCTTTCTTT	CASTGGRLNTEAFF
.	TRBJ2-1	.	10	TRBV20-1	TGCAGTGCTAGAGTTATTGAGCAGTTCTTC	CSARVIEQFF
.	TRBJ2-7	TRBD2	16	TRBV28	TGTGCCAGCAGTTTATCTAGCGGGACGAGCTCCTACGAGCAGTACTTC	CASSLSSGTSSYEQYF
.	TRBJ2-3	.	11	TRBV20-1	TGCAGCACTAGGGATTCAGATACGCAGTATTTT	CSTRDSDTQYF
.	TRBJ2-7	.	12	TRBV28	TGTGCCAGCAGTGAACTAGTTTTGGAGCAGTACTTC	CASSELVLEQYF
.	TRBJ2-5	.	14	TRBV29-1	TGCAGCGTCTGTTGGGCAGGGAAAGGAGAGACCCAGTACTTC	CSVCWAGKGETQYF
few	TRBJ2-7	TRBD1	13	TRBV27	TGTGCCAGCAGGGGGACAGGGGGGGGTGAGCAGTACTTC	CASRGTGGGEQYF
.	TRBJ2-7	.	13	TRBV6-1	TGTGCCAGCACCGTTGAGGGGGCCTACGAGCAGTACTTC	CASTVEGAYEQYF
.	TRBJ2-1	.	16	TRBV4-1	TGCGCCAGCAGCTCTATGCCGTGGAGCTCCTACAATGAGCAGTTCTTC	CASSSMPWSSYNEQFF
.	TRBJ1-2	TRBD1	14	TRBV5-4	TGTGCCAGCAGCTTGGCCGGGACAGCCTATGGCTACACCTTC	CASSLAGTAYGYTF
few	TRBJ2-7	TRBD1	11	TRBV18	TGTGCCAGCTCACCGGACAGGGAGCAGTACTTC	CASSPDREQYF
few	TRBJ2-3	.	14	TRBV5-1	TGCGCCAGCACTCCTGGCGGTAGCACAGATACGCAGTATTTT	CASTPGGSTDTQYF
.	TRBJ2-3	TRBD2	15	TRBV5-1	TGCGCCAGCAGCTTGGTCGCGGGAGGGGGTGATACGCAGTATTTT	CASSLVAGGGDTQYF
.	TRBJ1-5	TRBD1	15	TRBV28	TGTGCCAGCAGTTTAGAGACAGGGGTCGCTCAGCCCCAGCATTTT	CASSLETGVAQPQHF
.	TRBJ1-5	.	15	TRBV19	TGTGCCAGTAGGCAGGGTTTGGGAGGGTACCAGCCCCAGCATTTT	CASRQGLGGYQPQHF
.	TRBJ1-1	TRBD1	15	TRBV6-6	TGTGCCAGCAGTCCACCGGACAGGGGAATGGCTGAAGCTTTCTTT	CASSPPDRGMAEAFF
few	TRBJ1-3	.	17	TRBV5-6	TGTGCCAGCAGCTGGACCAAAGGGGGATACGGTGGAAACACCATATATTTT	CASSWTKGGYGGNTIYF
.	TRBJ2-5	TRBD2	14	TRBV9	TGTGCCAGCAGCGCGGGACTAGCAGGGGAGACCCAGTACTTC	CASSAGLAGETQYF
.	TRBJ1-5	TRBD1	12	TRBV10-3	TGTGCCGCGGGACAGGGGAATCAGCCCCAGCATTTT	CAAGQGNQPQHF
.	TRBJ1-3	TRBD1	18	TRBV9	TGTGCCAGCAGCGCAACGTATAGACAGGGCGTCTCTGGAAACACCATATATTTT	CASSATYRQGVSGNTIYF
.	TRBJ2-1	.	14	TRBV18	TGTGCCAGCTCACCACCGGGACTCCCAGATGAGCAGTTCTTC	CASSPPGLPDEQFF
.	TRBJ1-3	TRBD1	15	TRBV5-1	TGCGCCAGCAGCCCAGGGACAGGCTCTGGAAACACCATATATTTT	CASSPGTGSGNTIYF
.	TRBJ2-2	TRBD1	13	TRBV7-3	TGTGCCAGCAAAGACAGGGGCACCGGGGAGCTGTTTTTT	CASKDRGTGELFF
.	TRBJ1-1	.	14	TRBV6-4	TGTGCCAGCAGCGCCGGGGGGGTGAACACTGAAGCTTTCTTT	CASSAGGVNTEAFF
.	TRBJ2-5	TRBD1	18	TRBV5-6	TGTGCCAGCAGCTCCACCGGGACAGGCGGCCCGGAAGGGGAGACCCAGTACTTC	CASSSTGTGGPEGETQYF
.	TRBJ2-4	TRBD2	16	TRBV7-9	TGTGCCAGCAGCCTGGAAGGGGCGGGAGCAGTGAACATTCAGTACTTC	CASSLEGAGAVNIQYF
.	TRBJ1-1	TRBD1	18	TRBV5-1	TGCGCCAGCAGAGTTCAAGCCGGGACAGGGGGCGCGGAAACTGAAGCTTTCTTT	CASRVQAGTGGAETEAFF
.	TRBJ2-5	TRBD2	15	TRBV2	TGTGCCAGCAGCCCCGAGGTAGCGGGAGGAGAGACCCAGTACTTC	CASSPEVAGGETQYF
.	TRBJ2-6	.	22	TRBV18	TGTGCCAGCTCACAAAATCTTCAGGGGCCGAAACGATCGAGCTCTGGGGCCAACGTCCTGACTTTC	CASSQNLQGPKRSSSGANVLTF
.	TRBJ2-7	TRBD1	14	TRBV28	TGTGCCAGCAAATCGACAGGGGGCCTTGACGAGCAGTACTTC	CASKSTGGLDEQYF
.	TRBJ2-3	TRBD1	14	TRBV28	TGTGCCAGCAGTCTGGGACAGGGCGCAGATACGCAGTATTTT	CASSLGQGADTQYF
.	TRBJ2-7	TRBD1	14	TRBV19	TGTGCCAGTAGTTGGGGACAGCGCTCCTACGAGCAGTACTTC	CASSWGQRSYEQYF
.	TRBJ2-5	TRBD1	14	TRBV28	TGTGCCAGCAGGGGGACAGGGGCTGGGGGGACCCAGTACTTC	CASRGTGAGGTQYF
once	TRBJ1-2	TRBD1	16	TRBV9	TGTGCCAGCAGCGCCCGACAGGGGGCAGTAAACTATGGCTACACCTTC	CASSARQGAVNYGYTF
.	TRBJ2-7	TRBD1	13	TRBV7-9	TGTGCCAGCAGCTTAGCAGGGGGCAACGAGCAGTACTTC	CASSLAGGNEQYF
few	TRBJ2-2	.	15	TRBV29-1	TGCAGCGTCCCCTCCCCCGGGTCTCACACCGGGGAGCTGTTTTTT	CSVPSPGSHTGELFF
.	TRBJ1-4	TRBD1	13	TRBV6-6	TGTGCCAGCAGCACACAGGGGAAGGAAAAACTGTTTTTT	CASSTQGKEKLFF
.	TRBJ2-6	TRBD1	19	TRBV5-1	TGCGCCAGCAGCTCGGACGGGACAGTGAGACCCTCTGGGGCCAACGTCCTGACTTTC	CASSSDGTVRPSGANVLTF
.	TRBJ1-4	.	11	TRBV30	TGTGCCTGGAGTCTGAGAGAAAAACTGTTTTTT	CAWSLREKLFF
.	TRBJ1-5	.	18	TRBV30	TGTGCCTGGAGTGTTGCTAACACAGGGAGGGAAAGCAATCAGCCCCAGCATTTT	CAWSVANTGRESNQPQHF
few	TRBJ1-2	.	13	TRBV19	TGTGCCAGTACGAGGGGGATCAACTATGGCTACACCTTC	CASTRGINYGYTF
.	TRBJ1-2	TRBD1	15	TRBV18	TGTGCCAGCTCACCCGGGACAGGGGTCATCTATGGCTACACCTTC	CASSPGTGVIYGYTF
few	TRBJ1-6	TRBD1	15	TRBV5-4	TGTGCCAGCAGCTTGGGACAGGGGGCTAATTCACCCCTCCACTTT	CASSLGQGANSPLHF
.	TRBJ1-1	TRBD1	14	TRBV7-9	TGTGCCAGCAGTCCAAGGACAGGGAGCACTGAAGCTTTCTTT	CASSPRTGSTEAFF
.	TRBJ2-7	.	13	TRBV9	TGTGCCAGCAGCCCCCGTAGCTCCTACGAGCAGTACTTC	CASSPRSSYEQYF
.	TRBJ2-3	TRBD2	13	TRBV6-5	TGTGCCAGCGTGTCTAGCGGGACAGATACGCAGTATTTT	CASVSSGTDTQYF
few	TRBJ1-2	TRBD1	13	TRBV6-4	TGTGCCAGCAGTGACAGGGGGCGGGTTGGCTACACCTTC	CASSDRGRVGYTF
.	TRBJ2-7	TRBD2	16	TRBV5-4	TGTGCCAGCAGCTTAGGGACTAGCGGGAGGCGATACGAGCAGTACTTC	CASSLGTSGRRYEQYF
few	TRBJ2-3	.	15	TRBV2	TGTGCCAGCAGTCCCCTAACTAGCCGCACAGATACGCAGTATTTT	CASSPLTSRTDTQYF
few	TRBJ2-7	TRBD2	15	TRBV5-1	TGCGCCAGCAGCCCGAGGACTAGCGGGGCCTACGAGCAGTACTTC	CASSPRTSGAYEQYF
.	TRBJ1-5	.	15	TRBV7-2	TGTGCCAGCAGCCCCACGGTCGGGGGGGATCAGCCCCAGCATTTT	CASSPTVGGDQPQHF